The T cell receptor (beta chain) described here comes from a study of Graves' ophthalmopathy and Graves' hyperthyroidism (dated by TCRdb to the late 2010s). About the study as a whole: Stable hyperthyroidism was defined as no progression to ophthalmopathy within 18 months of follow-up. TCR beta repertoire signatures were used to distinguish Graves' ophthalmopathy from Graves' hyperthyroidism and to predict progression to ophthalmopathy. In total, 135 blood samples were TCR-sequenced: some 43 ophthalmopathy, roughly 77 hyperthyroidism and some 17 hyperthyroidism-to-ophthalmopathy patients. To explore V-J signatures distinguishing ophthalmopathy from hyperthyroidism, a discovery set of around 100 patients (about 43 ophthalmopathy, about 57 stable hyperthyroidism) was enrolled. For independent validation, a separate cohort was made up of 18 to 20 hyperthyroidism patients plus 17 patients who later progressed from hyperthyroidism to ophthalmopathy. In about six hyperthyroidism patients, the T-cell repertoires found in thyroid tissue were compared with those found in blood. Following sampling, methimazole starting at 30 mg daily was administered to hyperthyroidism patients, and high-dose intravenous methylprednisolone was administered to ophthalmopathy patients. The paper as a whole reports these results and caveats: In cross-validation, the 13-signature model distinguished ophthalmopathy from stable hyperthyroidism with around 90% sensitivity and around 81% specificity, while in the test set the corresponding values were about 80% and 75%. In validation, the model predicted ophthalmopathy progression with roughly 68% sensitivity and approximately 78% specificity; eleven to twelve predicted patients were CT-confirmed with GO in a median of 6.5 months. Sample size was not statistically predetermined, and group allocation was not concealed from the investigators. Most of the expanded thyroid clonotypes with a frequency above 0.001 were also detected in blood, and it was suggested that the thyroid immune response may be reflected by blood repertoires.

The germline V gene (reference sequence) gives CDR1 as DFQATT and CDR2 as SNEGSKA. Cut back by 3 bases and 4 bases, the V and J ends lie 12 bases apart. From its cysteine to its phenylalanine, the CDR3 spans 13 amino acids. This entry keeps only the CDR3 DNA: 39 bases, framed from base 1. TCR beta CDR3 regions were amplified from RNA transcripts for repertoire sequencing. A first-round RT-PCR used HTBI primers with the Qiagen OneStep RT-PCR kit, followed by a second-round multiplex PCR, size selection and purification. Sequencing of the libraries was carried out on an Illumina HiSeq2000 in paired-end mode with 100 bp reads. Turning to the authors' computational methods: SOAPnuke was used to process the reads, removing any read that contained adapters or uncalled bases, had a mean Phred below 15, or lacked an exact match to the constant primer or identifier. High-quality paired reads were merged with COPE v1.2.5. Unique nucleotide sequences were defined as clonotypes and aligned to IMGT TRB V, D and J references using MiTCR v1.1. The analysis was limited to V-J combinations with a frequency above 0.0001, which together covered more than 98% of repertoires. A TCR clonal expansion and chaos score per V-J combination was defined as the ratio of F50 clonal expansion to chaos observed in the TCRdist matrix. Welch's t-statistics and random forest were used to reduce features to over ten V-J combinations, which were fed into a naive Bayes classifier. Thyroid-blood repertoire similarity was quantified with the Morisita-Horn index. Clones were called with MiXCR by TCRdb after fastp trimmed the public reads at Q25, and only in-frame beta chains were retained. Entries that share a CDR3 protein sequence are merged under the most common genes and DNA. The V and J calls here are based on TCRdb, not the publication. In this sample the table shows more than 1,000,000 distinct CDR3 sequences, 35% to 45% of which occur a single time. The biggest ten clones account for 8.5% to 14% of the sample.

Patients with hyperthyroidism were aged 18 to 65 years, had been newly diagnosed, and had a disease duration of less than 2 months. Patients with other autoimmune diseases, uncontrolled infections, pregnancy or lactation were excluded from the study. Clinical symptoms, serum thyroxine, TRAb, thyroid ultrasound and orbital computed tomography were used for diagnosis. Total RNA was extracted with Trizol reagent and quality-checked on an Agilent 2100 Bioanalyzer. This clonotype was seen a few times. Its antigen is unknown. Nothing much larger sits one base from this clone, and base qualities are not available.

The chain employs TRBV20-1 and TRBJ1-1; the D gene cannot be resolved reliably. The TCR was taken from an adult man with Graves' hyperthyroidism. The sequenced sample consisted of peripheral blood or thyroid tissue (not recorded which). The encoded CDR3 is CSASTWVGTEAFF. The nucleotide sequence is TGCAGTGCTAGTACATGGGTGGGCACTGAAGCTTTCTTT.